This TCR beta chain was recorded in a study of blood T cell repertoires in COVID-19. About the study: Samples came from the United States, Italy and Spain, spanning acute and convalescent COVID-19. T cells, B-cell-depleted T cells, or PBMCs provided the cDNA or gDNA that served as material.

In the study's own analysis: Counts of nucleated cells, estimated from reference gene primer amplification, were obtained. Generated by immunoSEQ multiplex PCR, the TCRdb table keeps only in-frame clones and is missing some. D and trimming were read from the DNA, whereas the V and J calls and clone size are those reported in that table. The sample has under 80,000 clones; roughly 80% are singletons. The CDR3 has 16 amino acids. The junction had 6 bases not matched to a gene; V was cut back by 0 bases and J by 5 bases. CDR1 is LGHNA and CDR2 is YNFKEQ in the germline V gene. The sequencing sample was made of peripheral blood. The source is a man at least 80 years old with acute or convalescent COVID-19. The chain combines TRBV4-2 with TRBJ2-7, with 11 positions matching TRBD1. The chain's CDR3 is CASSQDIGQGADEQYF. The CDR3 coding sequence is TGTGCCAGCAGCCAAGATATAGGACAGGGGGCGGACGAGCAGTACTTC.